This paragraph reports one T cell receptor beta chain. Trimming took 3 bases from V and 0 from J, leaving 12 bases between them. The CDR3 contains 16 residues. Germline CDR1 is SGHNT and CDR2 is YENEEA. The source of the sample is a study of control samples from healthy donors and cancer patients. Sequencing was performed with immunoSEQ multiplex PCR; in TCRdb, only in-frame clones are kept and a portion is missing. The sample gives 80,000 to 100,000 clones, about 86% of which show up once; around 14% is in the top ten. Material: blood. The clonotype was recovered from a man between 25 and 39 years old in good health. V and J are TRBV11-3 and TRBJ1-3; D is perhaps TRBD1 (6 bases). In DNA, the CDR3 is TGTGCCAGCAGCTTTGGGGACACTGACTCTGGAAACACCATATATTTT. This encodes CASSFGDTDSGNTIYF.